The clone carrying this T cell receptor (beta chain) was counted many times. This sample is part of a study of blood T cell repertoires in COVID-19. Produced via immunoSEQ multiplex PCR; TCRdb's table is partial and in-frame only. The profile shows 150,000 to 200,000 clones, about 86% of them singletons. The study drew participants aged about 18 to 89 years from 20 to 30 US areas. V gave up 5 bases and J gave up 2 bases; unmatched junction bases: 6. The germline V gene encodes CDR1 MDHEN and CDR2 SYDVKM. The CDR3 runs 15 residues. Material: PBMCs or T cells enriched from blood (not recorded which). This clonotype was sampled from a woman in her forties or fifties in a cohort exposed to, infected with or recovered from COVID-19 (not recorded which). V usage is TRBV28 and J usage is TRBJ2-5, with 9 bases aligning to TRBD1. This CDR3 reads CASSIQGANQETQYF. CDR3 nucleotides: TGTGCCAGCAGTATACAGGGGGCTAATCAAGAGACCCAGTACTTC.